This passage covers 9 T cell receptor beta chains from one sample sequenced in a study of radiation and T cells in renal cell carcinoma. The time point here: blood 2 weeks post-SBRT. As for treatment: 15 Gy SBRT to primary tumor, nephrectomy 4 weeks later. This table comes from immunoSEQ multiplex PCR, and its TCRdb copy is limited to in-frame clones, with some not included. This sample has about 58,000 clones, with just over 75% found just once. This material consisted of blood, taken from a patient whose treatment included radiotherapy and nephrectomy. These receptors originate from a man between 60 and 70 years old with renal cell carcinoma.

V gene TRBV27 combines with J gene TRBJ2-2; D is unresolved. Germline V gene lookup returns CDR1 MNHEY and CDR2 SMNVEV (reference sequence). The CDR3 extends over 13 amino acids. V was shortened by 5 bases and J by 7 bases, with 11 bases between the two germline ends. The DNA for the CDR3 is TGTGCCAGCAGTGCCGGGCTGTACGGGGAGCTGTTTTTT. It translates to CASSAGLYGELFF.

This chain links TRBV4-1 with TRBJ2-1, with D possibly being TRBD1 (5 bases). The germline V gene has CDR1 MGHRA and CDR2 YSYEKL. Between the trimmed V and J ends, which lost 0 bases and 0 bases, there was a span of 18 bases. This CDR3 spans 19 amino acids. CDR3 bases: TGCGCCAGCAGCCAAGAGGCGTATCCAGGGCGGAGCTCCTACAATGAGCAGTTCTTC. As protein: CASSQEAYPGRSSYNEQFF.

In its sample, this clone was seen a few times. This chain's CDR3 is CASSAYRGTTEAFF. As DNA, the CDR3 is TGTGCCAGCAGTGCCTACAGGGGGACCACTGAAGCTTTCTTT. This chain connects TRBV27 to TRBJ1-1, with 8 bases that match TRBD1. The CDR3 is made up of 14 amino acids. Germline trimming cut 5 bases from V and 4 bases from J; bases unmatched to any gene: 6. Germline V gene sequence: CDR1 MNHEY, CDR2 SMNVEV (reference sequence).

This sequence joins TRBV25-1 and TRBJ1-1; 8 nucleotides agree with TRBD1. Germline CDR1 is MGHDK and CDR2 is SYGVNS. V shed 6 bases, J shed 6 bases, and the junction held 3 bases outside the gene matches. This CDR3 has 12 residues. The CDR3 DNA reads TGTGCCAGCAGGACACAGGGGGCTGAAGCTTTCTTT. It encodes CASRTQGAEAFF.

The chain is built from TRBV7-2 and TRBJ2-7; D is undetermined. This CDR3 comprises 15 residues. Germline V CDR1 and CDR2: SGHTA, FQGNSA. Trimming took off 1 base at V and 0 bases at J, with 10 bases between the two ends. The CDR3 loop is CASSLEVGSSYEQYF. CDR3 sequence (DNA): TGTGCCAGCAGCTTAGAAGTGGGAAGCTCCTACGAGCAGTACTTC.

The chain combines TRBV6-5 with TRBJ1-1; D gene ambiguous. The germline V gene encodes CDR1 MNHEY and CDR2 SVGAGI. V dropped 10 bases and J dropped 4 bases, with 16 bases sitting between them. The CDR3 consists of 13 residues. The CDR3 protein is CATSPPGRTEAFF. In DNA form, the CDR3 reads TGTGCCACCAGCCCTCCTGGACGCACTGAAGCTTTCTTT.

With regard to this clone: Other DNA sequences in the sample encode the same CDR3. This chain connects TRBV5-1 to TRBJ2-3; D is unresolved. V lost 0 bases, J lost 4 bases, and 3 bases lay in between. The CDR3 has 12 residues. CDR1 and CDR2 from the germline V gene are SGHRS and YFSETQ. CDR3 nucleotides: TGCGCCAGCAGCTTGGCCGCAGATACGCAGTATTTT. It yields the protein CASSLAADTQYF.

The chain is built from TRBV2 and TRBJ2-1; tentatively, D is TRBD2 (6 bases). The CDR3 length is 20 residues. Germline V gene lookup returns CDR1 SNHLY and CDR2 FYNNEI. V was clipped by 3 bases and J by 2 bases, with 26 bases between them. DNA for the CDR3: TGTGCCAGCAGTGACGGATCTTGGCTAGCGTCAAGTCCTCCCTACAATGAGCAGTTCTTC. Its protein product is CASSDGSWLASSPPYNEQFF.

The chain couples TRBV6-6 to TRBJ2-5; D is possibly TRBD2 (5 bases). This CDR3 is 15 amino acids long. The germline V gene encodes CDR1 MNHNY and CDR2 SVGAGI (reference sequence). V was clipped by 5 bases and J by 5 bases, with 18 bases between them. The CDR3 DNA is TGTGCCAGCAGTCCACAGCCCTATTCGGGGGAGACCCAGTACTTC. Protein: CASSPQPYSGETQYF.